The T cell receptor (beta chain) under discussion was sequenced for a study of blood T cell repertoires in COVID-19. In the authors' workflow: Amplification with reference gene primers provided the estimates of nucleated cell counts. This table comes from immunoSEQ multiplex PCR, and its TCRdb copy is limited to in-frame clones, with some not included. D and trimming come from the DNA, and the V and J calls and clone size come from that table. The sample carries roughly 63,000 clones, roughly 89% recorded once. The CDR3 totals 14 residues. The germline V gene encodes CDR1 KGHSH and CDR2 LQKENI. V lost 3 bases, J lost 7 bases, and 12 bases lay in between.

Sequences were obtained from peripheral blood. The chain employs TRBV18 and TRBJ1-4; a possible D gene is TRBD1 (5 bases). The receptor's source is a man in his forties or fifties with active COVID-19. In nucleotides, the CDR3 is TGTGCCAGCTCACCCACGGCCGGGGGTGAAAAACTGTTTTTT. Amino acids: CASSPTAGGEKLFF.